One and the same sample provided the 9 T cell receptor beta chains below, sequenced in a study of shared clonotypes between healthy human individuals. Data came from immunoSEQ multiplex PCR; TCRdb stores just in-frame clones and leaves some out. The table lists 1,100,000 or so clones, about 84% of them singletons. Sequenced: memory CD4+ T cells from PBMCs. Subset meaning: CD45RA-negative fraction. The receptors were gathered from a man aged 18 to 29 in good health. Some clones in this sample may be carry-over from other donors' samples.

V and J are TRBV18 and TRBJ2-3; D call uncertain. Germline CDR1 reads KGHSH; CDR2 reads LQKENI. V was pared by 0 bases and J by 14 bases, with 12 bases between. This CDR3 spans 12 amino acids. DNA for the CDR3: TGTGCCAGCTCACCACCTATCCGGGCCCCGTATTTT. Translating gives CASSPPIRAPYF.

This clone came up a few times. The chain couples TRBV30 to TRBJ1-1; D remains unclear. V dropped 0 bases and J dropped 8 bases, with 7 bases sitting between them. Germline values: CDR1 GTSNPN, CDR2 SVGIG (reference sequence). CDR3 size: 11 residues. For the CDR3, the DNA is TGTGCCTGGAGTGTACTCGAGGAAGCTTTCTTT. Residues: CAWSVLEEAFF.

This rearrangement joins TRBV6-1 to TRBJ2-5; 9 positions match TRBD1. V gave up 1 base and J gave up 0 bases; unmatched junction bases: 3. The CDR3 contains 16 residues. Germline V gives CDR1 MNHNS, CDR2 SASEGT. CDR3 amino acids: CASSEGDRVYQETQYF. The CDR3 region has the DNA TGTGCCAGCAGTGAAGGGGACAGGGTGTACCAAGAGACCCAGTACTTC.

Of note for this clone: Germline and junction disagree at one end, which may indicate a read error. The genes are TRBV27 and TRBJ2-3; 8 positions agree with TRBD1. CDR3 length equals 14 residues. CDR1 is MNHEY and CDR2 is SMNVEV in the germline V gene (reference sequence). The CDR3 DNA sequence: TGTGCCAGCAGTTTAACGGGACAGGCCCTCACCATGGGTTTT. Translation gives CASSLTGQALTMGF.

The CDR3 DNA reads TGTGCCAGCAGCTCCGCCGGACTAGCCTACGAGCAGTACTTC. This translates into CASSSAGLAYEQYF. This rearrangement joins TRBV7-2 to TRBJ2-7; 7 nucleotides match TRBD2. Germline CDR1 and CDR2: SGHTA and FQGNSA. The CDR3 sequence is 14 residues long. The J segment lost 2 bases and the V segment lost 4 bases, leaving 5 bases of the junction unmatched.

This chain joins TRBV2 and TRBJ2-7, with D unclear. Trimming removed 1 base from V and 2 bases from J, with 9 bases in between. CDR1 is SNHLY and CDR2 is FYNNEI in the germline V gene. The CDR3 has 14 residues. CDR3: CASSEGLPPYEQYF. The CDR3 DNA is TGTGCCAGCAGTGAAGGGCTTCCTCCCTACGAGCAGTACTTC.

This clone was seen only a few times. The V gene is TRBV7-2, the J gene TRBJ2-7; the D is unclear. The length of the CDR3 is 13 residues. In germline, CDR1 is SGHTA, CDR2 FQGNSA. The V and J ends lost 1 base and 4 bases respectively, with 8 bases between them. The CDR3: CASSLGWQYEQYF. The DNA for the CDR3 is TGTGCCAGCAGCTTAGGCTGGCAATACGAGCAGTACTTC.

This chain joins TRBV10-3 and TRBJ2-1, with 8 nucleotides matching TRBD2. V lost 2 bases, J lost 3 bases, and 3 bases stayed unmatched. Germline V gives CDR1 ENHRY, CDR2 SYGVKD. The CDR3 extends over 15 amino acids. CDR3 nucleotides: TGTGCCATCAGTGAGAAAAGCGGGAGCTACAATGAGCAGTTCTTC. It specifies CAISEKSGSYNEQFF.

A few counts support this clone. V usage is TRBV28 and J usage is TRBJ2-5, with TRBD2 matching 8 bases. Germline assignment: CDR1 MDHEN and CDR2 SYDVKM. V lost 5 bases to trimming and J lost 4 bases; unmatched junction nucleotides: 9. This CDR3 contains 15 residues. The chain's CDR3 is CASSQLAAGRETQYF. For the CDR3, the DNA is TGTGCCAGCAGTCAACTAGCGGCGGGGAGAGAGACCCAGTACTTC. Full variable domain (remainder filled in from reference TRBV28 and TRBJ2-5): DVKVTQSSRYLVKRTGEKVFLECVQDMDHENMFWYRQDPGLGLRLIYFSYDVKMKEKGDIPEGYSVSREKKERFSLILESASTNQTSMYLCASSQLAAGRETQYFGPGTRLLVL.